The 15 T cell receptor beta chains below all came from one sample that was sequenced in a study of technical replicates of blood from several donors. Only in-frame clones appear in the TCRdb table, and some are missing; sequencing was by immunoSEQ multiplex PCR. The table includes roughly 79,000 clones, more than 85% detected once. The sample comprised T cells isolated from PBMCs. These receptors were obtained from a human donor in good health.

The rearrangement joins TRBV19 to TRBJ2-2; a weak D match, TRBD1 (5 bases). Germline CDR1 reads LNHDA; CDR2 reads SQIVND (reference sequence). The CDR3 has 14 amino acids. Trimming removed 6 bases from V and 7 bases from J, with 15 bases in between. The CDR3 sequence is CASSPRVGGGELFF. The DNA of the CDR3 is TGTGCCAGTAGCCCCAGGGTAGGCGGCGGGGAGCTGTTTTTT. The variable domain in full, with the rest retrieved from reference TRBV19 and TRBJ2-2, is DGGITQSPKYLFRKEGQNVTLSCEQNLNHDAMYWYRQDPGQGLRLIYYSQIVNDFQKGDIAEGYSVSREKKESFPLTVTSAQKNPTAFYLCASSPRVGGGELFFGEGSRLTVL.

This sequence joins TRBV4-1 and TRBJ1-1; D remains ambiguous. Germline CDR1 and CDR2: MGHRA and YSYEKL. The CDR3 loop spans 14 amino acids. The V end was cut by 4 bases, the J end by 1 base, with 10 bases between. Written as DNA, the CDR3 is TGCGCCAGCAGCCCCACAATCGCGAACACTGAAGCTTTCTTT. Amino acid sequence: CASSPTIANTEAFF.

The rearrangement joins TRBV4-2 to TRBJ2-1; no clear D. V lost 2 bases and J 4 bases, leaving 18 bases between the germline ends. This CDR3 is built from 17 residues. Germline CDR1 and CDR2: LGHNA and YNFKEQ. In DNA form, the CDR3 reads TGTGCCAGCAGCCAATACGCTTCCCCCCTGCAGTACAATGAGCAGTTCTTC. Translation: CASSQYASPLQYNEQFF.

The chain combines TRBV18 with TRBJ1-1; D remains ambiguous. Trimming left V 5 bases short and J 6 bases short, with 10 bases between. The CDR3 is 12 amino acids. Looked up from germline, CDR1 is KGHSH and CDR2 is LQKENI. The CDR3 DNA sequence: TGTGCCAGCTCAGATAGTAGAGCTGAAGCTTTCTTT. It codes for CASSDSRAEAFF.

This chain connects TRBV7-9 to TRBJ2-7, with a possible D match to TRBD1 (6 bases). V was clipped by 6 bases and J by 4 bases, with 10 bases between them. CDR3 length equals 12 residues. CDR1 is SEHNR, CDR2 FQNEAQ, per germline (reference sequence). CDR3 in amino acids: CASRSGVYEQYF. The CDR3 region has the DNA TGTGCCAGCAGATCAGGGGTTTACGAGCAGTACTTC.

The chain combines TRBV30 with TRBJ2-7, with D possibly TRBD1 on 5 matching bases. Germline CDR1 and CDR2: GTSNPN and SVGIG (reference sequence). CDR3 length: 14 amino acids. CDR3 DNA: TGTGCTGCCCTCCGTAGACAGTCGTCGTACGAGCAGTACTTC. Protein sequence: CAALRRQSSYEQYF. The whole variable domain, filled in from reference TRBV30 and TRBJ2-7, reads SQTIHQWPATLVQPVGSPLSLECTVEGTSNPNLYWYRQAAGRGLQLLFYSVGIGQISSEVPQNLSASRPQDRQFILSSKKLLLSDSGFYLCAALRRQSSYEQYFGPGTRLTVT.

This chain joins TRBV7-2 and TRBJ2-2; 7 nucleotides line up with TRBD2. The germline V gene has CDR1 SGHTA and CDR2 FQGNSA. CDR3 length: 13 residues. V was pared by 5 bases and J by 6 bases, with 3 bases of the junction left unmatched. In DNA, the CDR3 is TGTGCCAGCAGCCCTGGGGGGGCCGGGGAGCTGTTTTTT. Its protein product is CASSPGGAGELFF.

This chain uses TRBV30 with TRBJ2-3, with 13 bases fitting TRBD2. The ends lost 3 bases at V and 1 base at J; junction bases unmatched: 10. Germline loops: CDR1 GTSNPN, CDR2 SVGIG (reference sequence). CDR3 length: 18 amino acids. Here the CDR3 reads CAWRGLAGIKTRTDTQYF. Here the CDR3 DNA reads TGTGCCTGGAGGGGACTAGCGGGAATTAAAACCCGCACAGATACGCAGTATTTT.

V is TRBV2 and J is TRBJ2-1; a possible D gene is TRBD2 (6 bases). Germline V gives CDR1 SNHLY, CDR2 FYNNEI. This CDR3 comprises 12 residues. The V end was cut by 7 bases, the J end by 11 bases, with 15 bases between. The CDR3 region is CASTPSGGQQFF. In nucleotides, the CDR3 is TGTGCCAGCACACCGTCCGGGGGACAGCAGTTCTTC. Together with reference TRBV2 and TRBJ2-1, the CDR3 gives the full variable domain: EPEVTQTPSHQVTQMGQEVILRCVPISNHLYFYWYRQILGQKVEFLVSFYNNEISEKSEIFDDQFSVERPDGSNFTLKIRSTKLEDSAMYFCASTPSGGQQFFGPGTRLTVL.

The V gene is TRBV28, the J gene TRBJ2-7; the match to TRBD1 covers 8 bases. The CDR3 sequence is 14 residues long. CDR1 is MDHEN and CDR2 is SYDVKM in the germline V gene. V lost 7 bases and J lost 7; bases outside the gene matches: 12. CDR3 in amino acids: CASTPGTGSWEQYF. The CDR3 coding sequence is TGTGCCAGCACCCCCGGGACAGGTTCGTGGGAGCAGTACTTC.

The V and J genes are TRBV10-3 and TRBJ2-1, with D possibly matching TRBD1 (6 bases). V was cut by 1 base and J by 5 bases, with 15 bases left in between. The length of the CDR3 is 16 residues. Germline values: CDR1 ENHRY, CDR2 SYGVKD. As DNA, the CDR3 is TGTGCCATCAGTGAGTTTACGAGACAGGAGAACAATGAGCAGTTCTTC. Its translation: CAISEFTRQENNEQFF.

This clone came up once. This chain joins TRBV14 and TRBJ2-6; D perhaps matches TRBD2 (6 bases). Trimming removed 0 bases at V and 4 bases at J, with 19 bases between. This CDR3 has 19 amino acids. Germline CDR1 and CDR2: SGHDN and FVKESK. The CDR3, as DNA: TGTGCCAGCAGCCAAGACGGGGACTGGGGGGAAACAGGGGCCAACGTCCTGACTTTC. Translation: CASSQDGDWGETGANVLTF.

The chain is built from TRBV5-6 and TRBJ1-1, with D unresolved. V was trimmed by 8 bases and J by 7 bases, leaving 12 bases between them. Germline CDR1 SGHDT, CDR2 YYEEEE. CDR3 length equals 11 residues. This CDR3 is CASAKGGEAFF. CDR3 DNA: TGTGCCAGTGCCAAGGGAGGTGAAGCTTTCTTT.

CDR3 loop: CATSLDGFNTEAFF. The CDR3 bases are TGTGCCACCAGCCTAGATGGCTTTAACACTGAAGCTTTCTTT. The rearrangement joins TRBV15 to TRBJ1-1; unclear D gene. The CDR3 length is 14 residues. V lost 5 bases and J lost 2, with 12 bases in between. The germline gives CDR1 LNHNV, CDR2 YYDKDF (reference sequence).

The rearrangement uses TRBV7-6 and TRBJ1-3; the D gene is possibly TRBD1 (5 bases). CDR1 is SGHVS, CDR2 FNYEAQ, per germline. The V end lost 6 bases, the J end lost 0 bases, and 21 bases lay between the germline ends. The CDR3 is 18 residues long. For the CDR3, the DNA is TGTGCCAGCAGAGCCTCCATATATGGTGACAGCTCTGGAAACACCATATATTTT. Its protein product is CASRASIYGDSSGNTIYF.